Here is one TCR beta chain with its context. Its recognized antigen is unknown. No per-base quality is available; no much larger clone lies one base away. The sequencer was an Illumina HiSeq 1500. TCRdb's own reprocessing of the public reads used fastp at Q25 and MiXCR and kept productive beta chains. CDR3 protein sequences are deduplicated, and each keeps its most common genes and DNA. For this sample there are fewer than 300,000 distinct CDR3 sequences; more than 20% appear just once. Clones ranked in the top ten supply more than 11% of the sample. The data stem from a study of T cell repertoires in cytomegalovirus infection (dated by TCRdb to between 2018 and 2021). For context, the study as a whole: Donor HLA type was relevant to the analysis, because carriage of CMV infection together with the matching HLA type was indicated by public TCR beta signatures.

What the research found in general, with its limitations: The ex vivo response was dominated by HLA-C-restricted CMV-specific TCR beta clonotypes, which also provided the single most frequent clonotype in two of eight donors. In both this cohort and an independent cohort of approximately 350 donors, the cumulative frequency of public TCR beta family members distinguished carriers of CMV infection plus the relevant HLA type.

The origin of this receptor is a human donor in good health (CMV status not recorded). Some clones in this sample may be carry-over from other donors' samples. The sample consisted of PBMCs.

The CDR3 amino acid sequence is: CSARDAVGRDTQYF. DNA sequence: TGCAGTGCTAGAGATGCAGTGGGAAGAGATACGCAGTATTTT. In this chain, TRBV20-1 is recombined with TRBJ2-3; the D segment cannot be called with confidence. Taken from cysteine to phenylalanine, the CDR3 has 14 residues. Only the CDR3 portion is preserved as DNA: 42 bases, with reading frame beginning at the first base. The junction shows trimming of 0 bases on V and 5 bases on J, plus 12 bases between the germline ends. From the germline V gene (reference sequence), CDR1 is DFQATT and CDR2 is SNEGSKA.